This T cell receptor (beta chain) is drawn from a study of cytomegalovirus exposure and HLA in healthy donors. Use of 60 Vbeta and 13 Jbeta primers characterized the PCR. The assay was immunoSEQ multiplex PCR, and TCRdb's table has in-frame clones only and misses some. The data show under 130,000 clones, around 80% seen once. V lost 8 bases, J lost 3 bases, and 8 bases stayed unmatched. This CDR3 region has 14 residues. The V gene's germline CDR1 is SGHTA and CDR2 FQGNSA. Healthy people donating bone marrow made up the donors. Donors likely had unrecorded immune exposures despite being nominally healthy when sampled.

This receptor was taken from a man aged 35-49 years in good health and CMV-seropositive. Sequencing used PBMCs. J is TRBJ2-3 and V is TRBV7-2, with 7 positions matching TRBD2. This CDR3 reads CASGGRGRTDTQYF. The CDR3 DNA reads as TGTGCCAGCGGCGGGAGAGGGAGGACAGATACGCAGTATTTT. The full variable domain, completed using reference TRBV7-2 and TRBJ2-3, is GAGVSQSPSNKVTEKGKDVELRCDPISGHTALYWYRQSLGQGLEFLIYFQGNSAPDKSGLPSDRFSAERTGGSVSTLTIQRTQQEDSAVYLCASGGRGRTDTQYFGPGTRLTVL.